This TCR beta chain was captured by sequencing in a study of blood T cell repertoires in COVID-19. Study as a whole: Nucleic acid was either cDNA or gDNA, and it came from T cells, B-cell-depleted T cells, or PBMCs.

Per the original methods: Counts of nucleated cells, estimated from reference gene primer amplification, were obtained. Assay: immunoSEQ multiplex PCR; the TCRdb copy retains only in-frame clones and omits some. D and trimming come from the DNA, and the V and J calls and clone size come from that table. In the table there are 310,000 or so clones, around 88% of which are singletons. V shed 4 bases and J shed 0 bases, with 13 bases lying between them. There are 15 residues in the CDR3. Germline CDR1 is GTSNPN and CDR2 is SVGIG (reference sequence). Cohort 3 donors counted as recovered after two negative PCRs, clearance, or resolved symptoms.

The rearrangement links TRBV30 to TRBJ1-3, with D possibly matching TRBD1 (5 bases). The source of this sequence is a woman aged 40-49 years who had recovered from COVID-19. Source material: PBMCs or T cells enriched from blood (not recorded which). The CDR3 sequence: CAWTVGVFSGNTIYF. The CDR3 coding sequence is TGTGCCTGGACGGTAGGGGTTTTCTCTGGAAACACCATATATTTT.